This TCR beta chain derives from a study of blood T cells in healthy people across ages. A second PCR of 7 to 11 cycles used a sample-barcoded 5' primer and a J-beta primer mix. TCRdb called the 5' RACE reads again in MiXCR, with one record for every CDR3 protein. Of about 1.4 million distinct CDR3 sequences in the sample, almost 60% were seen once. The V gene's germline CDR1 is MNHNS and CDR2 SASEGT. This CDR3 region has 15 residues. The ends were cut back, 0 bases at V and 9 bases at J, with 12 bases in the middle. The chain couples TRBV6-1 to TRBJ1-6; D perhaps matches TRBD1 (5 bases). The origin of this receptor is a man aged 18 to 30 in good health. The sample comprised blood. This chain's CDR3 is CASSEARRESSPLHF. CDR3 nucleotide sequence: TGTGCCAGCAGTGAAGCGCGCAGGGAGAGTTCACCCCTCCACTTT.